These T cell receptor beta chains were read from a single sample in a study of untreated major depressive disorder. TCRdb's copy holds only in-frame clones and misses some; the assay was immunoSEQ multiplex PCR. The sample records approximately 20,000 clones, 80% to 90% being singletons. The source material was CD4+ T cells from PBMCs. The origin of the receptors is a woman aged 25 to 39 in good health. Both conserved end residues are part of each CDR3. Each record gives: D gene, J gene, clone size, V gene, CDR3 DNA, CDR3 protein. The D gene is left open where the match is weak. Part of the rows lack a size; the others show once, few, many or a class for expanded clones.

TRBD1 | TRBJ2-7 | . | TRBV5-1 | TGCGCCAGTTCAGGACAGGGAGCTTCCTACGAGCAGTACTTC | CASSGQGASYEQYF
. | TRBJ1-2 | . | TRBV18 | TGTGCCAGCTCACCACGGGGGCCAGACTATGGCTACACCTTC | CASSPRGPDYGYTF
TRBD1 | TRBJ1-5 | . | TRBV30 | TGTGCCTGGAGTGTTGGAGGGACAGGCAATCAGCCCCAGCATTTT | CAWSVGGTGNQPQHF
. | TRBJ1-2 | . | TRBV5-4 | TGTGCCAGCAGCTCGGACGGTAACTATGGCTACACCTTC | CASSSDGNYGYTF
TRBD1 | TRBJ2-5 | . | TRBV7-3 | TGTGCCAGCAGCCAGAATGGACAGGGAGCTGAGACCCAGTACTTC | CASSQNGQGAETQYF
TRBD2 | TRBJ2-3 | . | TRBV6-4 | TGTGCCAGGAGGTTAGCAGCGGGGGGATTAGATACGCAGTATTTT | CARRLAAGGLDTQYF
. | TRBJ1-5 | . | TRBV6-1 | TGTGCCAGCAGTGTTGGGGCACTGAATCAGCCCCAGCATTTT | CASSVGALNQPQHF
TRBD1 | TRBJ2-1 | . | TRBV2 | TGTGCCAGCACCTCAGGGGGTAGATATGAGCAGTTCTTC | CASTSGGRYEQFF
TRBD2 | TRBJ2-5 | . | TRBV5-1 | TGCGCCAGCAGCTTCGGACTAGCCCGGCCCCAAGAGACCCAGTACTTC | CASSFGLARPQETQYF
TRBD2 | TRBJ2-7 | . | TRBV4-1 | TGCGCCAGCAGCCGGGGTAGCGGGGGGGCAGTCGGCGAGCAGTACTTC | CASSRGSGGAVGEQYF
. | TRBJ1-1 | . | TRBV29-1 | TGCAGCGTTGAGCGTATTTTAACCCCTGAAGCTTTCTTT | CSVERILTPEAFF
. | TRBJ1-1 | . | TRBV6-5 | TGTGCCACAAAAACATTAGGGAACACTGAAGCTTTCTTT | CATKTLGNTEAFF
TRBD1 | TRBJ2-6 | . | TRBV5-8 | TGTGCCAGCAGCCCGAGGCTGACAGGGGTCGGGGCCAACGTCCTGACTTTC | CASSPRLTGVGANVLTF
TRBD1 | TRBJ1-2 | . | TRBV7-3 | TGTGCCAGCAGCCCAGGGGGAGACGGTGGCTACACCTTC | CASSPGGDGGYTF
. | TRBJ1-1 | . | TRBV29-1 | TGCAGCGTTGCCGAGACAGGCGACACTGAAGCTTTCTTT | CSVAETGDTEAFF
TRBD2 | TRBJ2-7 | . | TRBV29-1 | TGCAGCGTATCAGCGGGGGGCACCTACGAGCAGTACTTC | CSVSAGGTYEQYF
. | TRBJ2-7 | . | TRBV9 | TGTGCCAGCAGCGTAGTAGGGAATAGGGACGAGCAGTACTTC | CASSVVGNRDEQYF
. | TRBJ1-2 | few | TRBV6-1 | TGTGCCAGCTCCCAGCTACAGGGCCTGGAGGGCTACACCTTC | CASSQLQGLEGYTF
. | TRBJ2-7 | . | TRBV19 | TGTGCCAGTAGTATAGCTTGGGCTCCAGCAGGGGAGCAGTACTTC | CASSIAWAPAGEQYF
TRBD1 | TRBJ1-3 | . | TRBV4-1 | TGCGCCAGCAGCCAAGACGACAGGGCTGGAAACACCATATATTTT | CASSQDDRAGNTIYF
. | TRBJ2-3 | . | TRBV6-6 | TGTGCCAGCAGTCCTCAGGGCACAGATACGCAGTATTTT | CASSPQGTDTQYF
TRBD1 | TRBJ1-5 | . | TRBV28 | TGTGCCAGCAGTTTGCCTCAGGGGGCAGGAGATCAGCCCCAGCATTTT | CASSLPQGAGDQPQHF
. | TRBJ1-2 | . | TRBV28 | TGTGCCAGCAGTAGCCCAGGGTCAGCTAACTATGGCTACACCTTC | CASSSPGSANYGYTF
TRBD1 | TRBJ1-6 | . | TRBV5-6 | TGTGCCAGCAGCTGGGGGACAGGGGGAGGGAATTCACCCCTCCACTTT | CASSWGTGGGNSPLHF
. | TRBJ1-2 | . | TRBV18 | TGTGCCAGCTCACTCCCCCGACCGGGGGCCTATGGCTACACCTTC | CASSLPRPGAYGYTF
TRBD1 | TRBJ2-2 | . | TRBV29-1 | TGCAGCGTCCCCGGGACAGGGAACACCGGGGAGCTGTTTTTT | CSVPGTGNTGELFF
. | TRBJ2-7 | . | TRBV29-1 | TGCAGCTTTATGGGGGATTCCTACGAGCAGTACTTC | CSFMGDSYEQYF
. | TRBJ2-3 | . | TRBV27 | TGTGCCAGCAGTTTATGGGCTAGCACAGATACGCAGTATTTT | CASSLWASTDTQYF
. | TRBJ1-2 | once | TRBV5-5 | TGTGCCAGCAGCTTGTCTTGGGGATCTGGCTACACCTTC | CASSLSWGSGYTF
TRBD2 | TRBJ2-3 | . | TRBV10-2 | TGCGCCAGCAGTGTGCGGGGGGACACAGATACGCAGTATTTT | CASSVRGDTDTQYF
. | TRBJ2-3 | . | TRBV5-1 | TGCGCCAGCAGCTTGGAAGGTAGCTCCTTAGATACGCAGTATTTT | CASSLEGSSLDTQYF
TRBD1 | TRBJ2-7 | . | TRBV4-2 | TGTGCCAGCAGCCAGGGACAGGGGACCTACGAGCAGTACTTC | CASSQGQGTYEQYF
TRBD1 | TRBJ2-5 | once | TRBV5-1 | TGCGCCAGCAGCTCCCCACAGGGGGCACAAGAGACCCAGTACTTC | CASSSPQGAQETQYF
. | TRBJ2-5 | . | TRBV18 | TGTGCCAGCTCCCCCTCAGGGGGGTGGGAGACCCAGTACTTC | CASSPSGGWETQYF
. | TRBJ1-2 | . | TRBV6-1 | TGTGCCAGCAGTGAAGCGCTTCGAGGACTTGGCTACACCTTC | CASSEALRGLGYTF
TRBD2 | TRBJ2-7 | . | TRBV2 | TGTGCCAGCGGGGCCGGGGGGAACGAGCAGTACTTC | CASGAGGNEQYF
. | TRBJ2-7 | . | TRBV11-2 | TGTGCCAGCAGTCGGAACTACGAGCAGTACTTC | CASSRNYEQYF
. | TRBJ1-5 | . | TRBV19 | TGTGCCAGTAGTTCACGCAATCAGCCCCAGCATTTT | CASSSRNQPQHF
. | TRBJ1-3 | few | TRBV29-1 | TGCAGCGCAACTGGGGGGAGGCATGGAAACACCATATATTTT | CSATGGRHGNTIYF
. | TRBJ1-5 | . | TRBV9 | TGTGCCAGCAGCGTTCTAAGGGGTCTAGGACAGCCCCAGCATTTT | CASSVLRGLGQPQHF
. | TRBJ1-4 | . | TRBV7-9 | TGTGCCAGCAGCTTGGGGGACCACACTAATGAAAAACTGTTTTTT | CASSLGDHTNEKLFF
TRBD2 | TRBJ2-7 | . | TRBV7-9 | TGTGCCAGCAGCCGACTAGCGGGGAACTACGAGCAGTACTTC | CASSRLAGNYEQYF